The present T cell receptor beta chain was sequenced within a study of cytomegalovirus exposure and HLA in healthy donors. Study conclusions and caveats: The authors confirmed in vitro that a few CMV-associated chains were specific for CMV antigens. Exclusion as indistinguishable affected some V segments, including TRBV6-2 and TRBV6-3.

About this clone itself: As yet, its antigen is unknown.

The ends lost 5 bases at V and 3 bases at J; junction bases unmatched: 14. CDR3 length: 19 amino acids. Germline CDR1 SGHAT, CDR2 FQNNGV. 13 Jbeta primers and 60 Vbeta primers were used for the PCR. Original analysis: Later work found approximately 87 million unique TCR beta chains, with 9 million to 13 million shared. Assay used: immunoSEQ multiplex PCR; TCRdb lists only in-frame clones, some missing. V and J calls and clone size come straight from that table; D and trimming were deduced from the DNA. The table includes tens of thousands of clones, 73% detected once. Sequences were obtained from PBMCs. The TCR was taken from a man over 45 in good health and CMV-seronegative. The J gene is TRBJ2-7, the V gene TRBV11-2, with 15 positions matching TRBD2. CDR3 sequence reads: CASSPSLGLAGGNYYEQYF. The CDR3 DNA reads TGTGCCAGCAGCCCGAGCCTCGGACTAGCGGGGGGGAACTACTACGAGCAGTACTTC.